Listed below are T cell receptor beta chains from one sample, sequenced in a study of blood T cell repertoires in COVID-19. Libraries were prepared by immunoSEQ multiplex PCR; TCRdb keeps only in-frame clonotypes and omits some of them. The sample gives around 60,000 clones, 60% to 75% of which show up once; roughly 27% is in the top ten. Sequencing input: peripheral blood. The receptors come from an elderly woman with acute or convalescent COVID-19. Each CDR3 is given without its conserved first and last residue. Clone size, where shown, is once, few, many, or a class for clones that have expanded.

V,length,size,J,CDR3
TRBV6-2/TRBV6-3,12,.,TRBJ1-1,ASSYSGGRPEAF
TRBV5-1,15,few,TRBJ2-1,ASSLRTSGRARDEQF
TRBV6-5,13,once,TRBJ2-7,ASSLSGRATYEQY
TRBV28,14,.,TRBJ1-4,ASRLLQGTLNEKLF
TRBV3-1/TRBV3-2,11,.,TRBJ2-7,ASSRSIPGTKY
TRBV2,10,.,TRBJ1-2,ASSEVGAGYT
TRBV10-3,14,.,TRBJ2-7,AISVGASGSTYEQY
TRBV3-1/TRBV3-2,10,.,TRBJ2-3,ASSPTGGTQY
TRBV28,14,few,TRBJ2-1,ASSWAGTRGYNEQF
TRBV6-5,12,.,TRBJ1-1,ASSSTGGETEAF
TRBV9,13,once,TRBJ2-7,ASSLTSEGSIEQY
TRBV5-8,13,.,TRBJ1-2,ASSGGHASFYGYT
TRBV27,11,.,TRBJ1-3,ASSQDYGSTIY
TRBV28,11,.,TRBJ2-7,ACNGDRVNEQY
TRBV7-8,12,.,TRBJ2-7,ASSSVTGGYEQY
TRBV7-9,10,many,TRBJ2-2,ASSPLTGELF
TRBV7-9,13,.,TRBJ1-1,ASSLDGRSDTEAF
TRBV24-1,13,once,TRBJ2-5,ATSVPKQGRETQY
TRBV3-1/TRBV3-2,14,few,TRBJ1-1,ASSQVPAGLNTEAF
TRBV7-9,12,.,TRBJ1-2,ASQRGQEDYGYT
TRBV6-2/TRBV6-3,11,.,TRBJ1-1,ASSRQVNTEAF
TRBV9,10,.,TRBJ2-5,ASSQGLPPQY
TRBV7-7,13,.,TRBJ2-2,ASSALAGGTGELF
TRBV27,14,.,TRBJ1-1,ASNTGQGAWGTEAF
TRBV5-1,12,few,TRBJ2-7,ASSSSPGSYEQY
TRBV5-6,15,.,TRBJ1-4,ASSTIRGTGTNEKLF
TRBV2,12,few,TRBJ1-1,ASRAGRRVTEAF
TRBV30,10,.,TRBJ1-1,AWRQMNTEAF
TRBV5-4,13,many,TRBJ2-5,ASSPGGLNKATQY
TRBV5-3,13,few,TRBJ1-3,ARSPFWGDENTIY
TRBV7-8,12,.,TRBJ2-7,ASSTRRGQYEQY
TRBV11-3,11,once,TRBJ1-1,ASSSVRGEKAF
TRBV19,11,.,TRBJ1-5,ASSTGGLGSQH
TRBV10-3,12,.,TRBJ2-3,ATHKGAGTDTQY
TRBV28,18,.,TRBJ2-1,ASSSRTLAGRGSSYNEQF
TRBV2,15,.,TRBJ2-1,ASRRASGMSSYNEQF
TRBV5-6,16,.,TRBJ2-7,ASSSQLWTGSGSYEQY
TRBV28,13,.,TRBJ1-4,ASSLFFQSGEKLF
TRBV7-2,13,.,TRBJ2-3,ASSATGASTDTQY
TRBV18,12,.,TRBJ2-5,ASSLGQHQETQY
TRBV6-4,13,.,TRBJ2-1,ASSDGGEGHNEQF
TRBV14,12,few,TRBJ2-7,ASSLAGEYYEQY